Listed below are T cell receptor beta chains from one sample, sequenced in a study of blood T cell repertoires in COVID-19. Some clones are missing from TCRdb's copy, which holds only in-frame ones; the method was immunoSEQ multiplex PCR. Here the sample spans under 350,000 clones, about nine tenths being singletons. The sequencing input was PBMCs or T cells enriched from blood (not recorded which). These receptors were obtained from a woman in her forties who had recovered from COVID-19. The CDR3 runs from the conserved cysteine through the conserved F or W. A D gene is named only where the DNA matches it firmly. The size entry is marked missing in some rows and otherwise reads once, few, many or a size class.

TGTGCCAGTAGTATCCGCCGTGGAGGGCGCAACTCTGGAAACACCATATATTTT,CASSIRRGGRNSGNTIYF,NA,TRBV19,once,TRBJ1-3
TGTGCCAGCAGCTTAGTAACACTAGCGGCTTACAATGAGCAGTTCTTC,CASSLVTLAAYNEQFF,TRBD2,TRBV7-2,NA,TRBJ2-1
TGTGCCAGCAGTTCAGGACTAGCGGGATCCAATGAGCAGTTCTTC,CASSSGLAGSNEQFF,TRBD2,TRBV6-5,NA,TRBJ2-1
TGTGCCAGTAGTATAGGTAGGGGGCGGGTGAACACTGAAGCTTTCTTT,CASSIGRGRVNTEAFF,TRBD1,TRBV19,NA,TRBJ1-1
TGTGCCAGCAGCAGTTCGGTCTCCTATAATTCACCCCTCCACTTT,CASSSSVSYNSPLHF,NA,TRBV5-8,NA,TRBJ1-6
TGTGCCAGCAGCCAAGATTGGGGGGGGCTCTACACTGAAGCTTTCTTT,CASSQDWGGLYTEAFF,NA,TRBV14,NA,TRBJ1-1
TGTGCCAGCAGGTCCGGGACAGGGGGCTCCTACGAGCAGTACTTC,CASRSGTGGSYEQYF,TRBD1,TRBV6-5,NA,TRBJ2-7
TGTGCCAGCAGGCCGGGGGGCAACTACTACGAGCAGTACTTC,CASRPGGNYYEQYF,NA,TRBV6-5,NA,TRBJ2-7
TGCGCCAGCAGCCCCCTGGCGGTCATGAACACTGAAGCTTTCTTT,CASSPLAVMNTEAFF,NA,TRBV4-3,NA,TRBJ1-1
TGTGCCTCCAACCCGATGGGGGCACGGTATGGCTACACCTTC,CASNPMGARYGYTF,NA,TRBV19,NA,TRBJ1-2
TGTGCCAGCAGCTTCCAGGTAGCGGGAGTCAGCTCCGGGGAGCTGTTTTTT,CASSFQVAGVSSGELFF,TRBD2,TRBV7-2,NA,TRBJ2-2
TGTGCCAGCAGCCCTCGGTCCCAAGAGACCCAGTACTTC,CASSPRSQETQYF,NA,TRBV5-6,once,TRBJ2-5
TGTGCCAGCAGTGGGACAGCGAACACCGGGGAGCTGTTTTTT,CASSGTANTGELFF,TRBD1,TRBV27,once,TRBJ2-2
TGTGCCAGCAGGGGGACAGGGATGCAGCCCCAGCATTTT,CASRGTGMQPQHF,TRBD1,TRBV25-1,NA,TRBJ1-5
TGTGCCAGCAGCTTAAGAACTAGCGTACAAGAGACCCAGTACTTC,CASSLRTSVQETQYF,TRBD2,TRBV7-9,NA,TRBJ2-5
TGTGCCAGCAGTGGAGGAGGGGCTAGGGTCTACGAGCAGTACTTC,CASSGGGARVYEQYF,NA,TRBV2,NA,TRBJ2-7
TGTGCCAGCAGCCCGGGACTCGAATATGAGCAGTTCTTC,CASSPGLEYEQFF,NA,TRBV7-3,NA,TRBJ2-1
TGCAGTGCGGTAGATGCCCTGGAGCAGTACTTC,CSAVDALEQYF,NA,TRBV20-1,NA,TRBJ2-7
TGTGCCAGCAGCCCCGACAGGGGGCAAACCGGGGAGCTGTTTTTT,CASSPDRGQTGELFF,TRBD1,TRBV6-2/TRBV6-3,NA,TRBJ2-2
TGCGCCAGCAGCTTGGCTGGGAGTCGGCAAGAGACCCAGTACTTC,CASSLAGSRQETQYF,NA,TRBV5-1,NA,TRBJ2-5
TGTGCTAGTGGTGTTACAGGGGCGGTTCAGCCCCAGCATTTT,CASGVTGAVQPQHF,TRBD1,TRBV12-5,NA,TRBJ1-5